This T cell receptor (beta chain) was obtained from a study of T cells in Graves' hyperthyroidism and ophthalmopathy. PBMCs were collected from an approximately 10 ml volume of fresh peripheral blood. This clonotype was recorded at least ten times. TCR beta CDR3 sequences were amplified from RNA transcripts. During a first-round RT-PCR of the TCR CDR3, the HTBI primer set was used. Using its own MiXCR run on the multiplex PCR reads, TCRdb lists one record per CDR3 protein. This table holds 330,000 or so distinct CDR3 sequences, roughly 18% found once. The CDR3 length is 15 residues. The V gene end was trimmed by 4 bases and the J gene end by 3 bases; junction bases not matched to a gene: 4. Germline CDR1 is ENHRY and CDR2 is SYGVKD.

The origin of this receptor is a woman in her thirties or forties with Graves' ophthalmopathy. The chain joins TRBV10-3 to TRBJ2-5; 11 bases line up with TRBD2. Sequenced: blood. CDR3 in DNA: TGTGCCATCAGTGCAACGGGACTAGCGGAAGAGACCCAGTACTTC. Translation: CAISATGLAEETQYF.